The entry below gives a single T cell receptor (beta chain) sequence along with its context. The CDR3 is 16 residues long. CDR1 is SGHTA and CDR2 is FQGTGA in the germline V gene. Trimming cost V 1 base and J 4 bases; bases outside gene matches: 7. Primed by a sample-barcoded 5' primer and a J-beta primer mix, a second PCR proceeded for 7 to 11 cycles. TCRdb reanalysed the 5' RACE reads using MiXCR and keeps one entry per CDR3 protein. The data contain roughly 700,000 distinct CDR3 sequences, approximately 49% of them singletons. This entry comes from a study of blood T cells in healthy people across ages. Peripheral blood was drawn, around 9.3 milliliters per donor. Isolating PBMCs gave at least 6 million of these cells per sample.

This receptor was obtained from a woman aged 60-75 years in good health. The source material was blood. V is TRBV7-3 and J is TRBJ2-7, with 10 bases matching TRBD2. The CDR3 region is CASSLRPSGSHYEQYF. The DNA for the CDR3 is TGTGCCAGCAGCTTAAGGCCTAGCGGGAGTCATTACGAGCAGTACTTC.